Listed here is a single T cell receptor beta chain. This sample was taken from a study of cytomegalovirus exposure and HLA in healthy donors. V was clipped by 1 base and J by 6 bases; unmatched bases: 6. The CDR3 has 14 residues. The germline CDR1 and CDR2 sequences are SEHNR and FQNEAQ (reference sequence). 13 Jbeta primers and 60 Vbeta primers were used for the PCR. Clones were sequenced by immunoSEQ multiplex PCR, and TCRdb holds only the in-frame ones, with some missing. This repertoire shows 130,000 or so clones, less than 80% found once; its top ten account for about 1.8%. This chain connects TRBV7-9 to TRBJ2-7; 7 bases match TRBD2. Sample: PBMCs. This clonotype originated in a female donor in good health and CMV-seropositive. The CDR3 sequence: CASSLEVGGGEQYF. In DNA form, the CDR3 reads TGTGCCAGCAGCTTAGAGGTGGGGGGGGGCGAGCAGTACTTC.